This entry lists 12 T cell receptor beta chains sequenced from one sample in a study of blood T cells in healthy people across ages. Primed by a sample-barcoded 5' primer and a J-beta primer mix, a second PCR proceeded for 7 to 11 cycles. TCRdb called the 5' RACE reads again in MiXCR, with one record for every CDR3 protein. This repertoire shows some 710,000 distinct CDR3 sequences, about 20% found once; its top ten account for less than 25%. The sequenced sample was blood. The receptors here all came from a man between 65 and 85 years old in good health.

This clonotype was seen only a few times. This chain joins TRBV24-1 and TRBJ2-3, with D maybe TRBD2 (6 bases). The CDR3 runs 17 residues. Germline V gene lookup returns CDR1 KGHDR and CDR2 SFDVKD. V was clipped by 1 base and J by 6 bases, with 19 bases between them. CDR3 sequence reads: CATSDLERIGGGDTQYF. The CDR3 DNA reads TGTGCCACCAGTGATTTAGAGCGGATCGGAGGAGGGGATACGCAGTATTTT.

This sequence joins TRBV12-3 or TRBV12-4 and TRBJ2-2; the match to TRBD2 covers 8 bases. The CDR3 length is 17 residues. The J segment lost 0 bases and the V segment lost 6 bases, leaving 9 bases of the junction unmatched. The CDR3 bases are TGTGCCAGCAGACGCCATAGCGGGGCTTCGAACACCGGGGAGCTGTTTTTT. Protein sequence: CASRRHSGASNTGELFF.

This rearrangement joins TRBV6-5 to TRBJ2-1, with D maybe TRBD2 (5 bases). There are 14 residues in the CDR3. CDR1 is MNHEY, CDR2 SVGAGI, per germline. The V end was cut by 6 bases, the J end by 5 bases, with 14 bases between. The CDR3 reads CASRASGVNNEQFF. Here the CDR3 DNA reads TGTGCCAGCAGGGCCAGCGGAGTTAACAATGAGCAGTTCTTC.

This clonotype appeared a few times. This chain connects TRBV6-5 to TRBJ2-7; possible D gene TRBD1, 7 bases. This CDR3 comprises 15 residues. Germline V gene data show CDR1 as MNHEY and CDR2 as SVGAGI. Trimming left V 2 bases short and J 2 bases short, with 13 bases between. As DNA, the CDR3 is TGTGCCAGCAGTTACGCTTCCAGGGGGGCCTACGAGCAGTACTTC. It is translated as CASSYASRGAYEQYF.

This clonotype was recorded once. V is TRBV30 and J is TRBJ2-3; D uncertain. Germline CDR1 is GTSNPN and CDR2 is SVGIG (reference sequence). The CDR3 has 15 residues. V lost 3 bases and J 0 bases, leaving 13 bases between the germline ends. CDR3 DNA: TGTGCCTGGAGGAAAGGATGGGTTAGCACAGATACGCAGTATTTT. It specifies CAWRKGWVSTDTQYF.

The V call is TRBV3-1, the J call TRBJ1-1; D is uncertain. V lost 8 bases to trimming and J lost 5 bases, with 12 bases between them. Germline CDR1 LGHDT, CDR2 YNNKEL (reference sequence). The CDR3 covers 12 residues. The CDR3 DNA follows: TGTGCCAGCGAGTCTCTGGGAACTGAAGCTTTCTTT. It translates to CASESLGTEAFF.

This clonotype was observed a few times. V usage is TRBV4-2 and J usage is TRBJ2-5; perhaps TRBD2 as D (7 bases). V was cut by 0 bases and J by 0 bases, with 14 bases left in between. This CDR3 is 17 amino acids long. Germline CDR1 and CDR2: LGHNA and YNFKEQ. In DNA, the CDR3 is TGTGCCAGCAGCCAAGAGACGGCGGGGGCCTACCAAGAGACCCAGTACTTC. Its protein product is CASSQETAGAYQETQYF.

The chain has TRBV9 and TRBJ1-1; D might be TRBD1 (6 bases). CDR3 length: 15 residues. The germline gives CDR1 SGDLS, CDR2 YYNGEE. V shed 0 bases and J shed 6 bases, with 15 bases lying between them. The CDR3 DNA reads TGTGCCAGCAGCGTAGATTGGAGGGGGGCGGCTGAAGCTTTCTTT. This codes for CASSVDWRGAAEAFF.

This clonotype has at least ten counts. The chain has TRBV12-3 or TRBV12-4 and TRBJ2-3; the D gene is possibly TRBD1 (5 bases). Trimming left V 3 bases short and J 6 bases short, with 7 bases between. This CDR3 is 12 amino acids long. CDR3 bases: TGTGCCAGCAGTTTCTCAGGGGATACGCAGTATTTT. Protein product: CASSFSGDTQYF.

The gene calls are TRBV10-3 and TRBJ1-5; weak D call: TRBD1 (5 bases). CDR1 and CDR2 from the germline V gene are ENHRY and SYGVKD. The V gene lost 0 bases and the J gene lost 0 bases, with 9 bases spanning the gap. The CDR3 loop spans 16 amino acids. Here the CDR3 reads CAISESRGYSNQPQHF. The CDR3 nucleotides are TGTGCCATCAGTGAGTCTAGGGGTTATAGCAATCAGCCCCAGCATTTT.

Notes on this clonotype: The junction shows a germline mismatch at one end, possibly a read error. CDR3 loop: CASSRTGTSGYF. The CDR3 DNA is TGTGCCAGCAGCCGGACCGGGACTAGTGGTTACTTC. The V and J genes are TRBV3-1 and TRBJ2-1, with 8 bases matching TRBD2. This CDR3 region has 12 residues. Germline V lookup: CDR1 LGHDT, CDR2 YNNKEL (reference sequence).

The chain carries TRBV5-1 and TRBJ2-3; no firm D call. The CDR3 has 17 amino acids. Trimming pared 3 bases from V and 0 bases from J, leaving 17 bases between. Germline values: CDR1 SGHRS, CDR2 YFSETQ. CDR3 protein: CASSSASWATSTDTQYF. DNA of the CDR3: TGCGCCAGCAGCTCCGCGAGTTGGGCCACTAGCACAGATACGCAGTATTTT.